The rows below give T cell receptor beta chains drawn from one sample of a study of vaccination and CD4 T cells after COVID-19. Which antigens these TCRs recognize remains unknown. In TCRdb, the PCR reads were re-called with MiXCR into one record per CDR3 protein. The repertoire holds 7,000 to 9,500 distinct CDR3 sequences, 50% to 65% seen once, with 7.5% to 8% in the top ten. Input material: CD4+ T cells from blood, cultured in vitro. These receptors came from a human donor who had recovered from COVID-19. Each CDR3 is given with its conserved first and last residue. D genes are given only for firm matches. A row's size may be missing; if present it is once, few, many or a size class.

V	J	size	D	DNA	CDR3
TRBV7-2	TRBJ1-1	.	.	TGTGCCAGCAGCTTAGATCAGAACCCGAACACTGAAGCTTTCTTT	CASSLDQNPNTEAFF
TRBV11-2	TRBJ2-3	.	.	TGTGCCAGCAGCTTTCCAGGCAGCACAGATACGCAGTATTTT	CASSFPGSTDTQYF
TRBV10-3	TRBJ1-2	.	.	TGTGCCATCAGATCTTCGGGTATAAACTATGGCTACACCTTC	CAIRSSGINYGYTF
TRBV27	TRBJ1-1	.	TRBD1	TGTGCCAGCAGTTTATCGAGGACAGGGAACACTGAAGCTTTCTTT	CASSLSRTGNTEAFF
TRBV30	TRBJ1-1	.	.	TGTGCCTGGAGTGTACATTCACTTACTAACACTGAAGCTTTCTTT	CAWSVHSLTNTEAFF
TRBV7-2	TRBJ1-2	few	.	TGTGCCAGCAGCCCCGGACCCCTCAGGGGCTACACCTTC	CASSPGPLRGYTF
TRBV19	TRBJ2-2	medium-sized	TRBD2	TGTGCCAGTCAAAAACTAGCGGGAGGTACCGGGGAGCTGTTTTTT	CASQKLAGGTGELFF
TRBV9	TRBJ1-2	.	.	TGTGCCAGCAGCGTAGAACGGGAGGGTGGCTACACCTTC	CASSVEREGGYTF
TRBV9	TRBJ2-5	.	.	TGTGCCAGCAGCGTAGGGGGCTCAGGAGAGACCCAGTACTTC	CASSVGGSGETQYF
TRBV7-3	TRBJ2-1	.	TRBD2	TGTGCCAGCAGTCGTGGCGGACTAGACAATGAGCAGTTCTTC	CASSRGGLDNEQFF
TRBV20-1	TRBJ2-3	.	TRBD2	TGCAGTGCTAGGGGACTAGCGGGGGGGCCTCGCACAGATACGCAGTATTTT	CSARGLAGGPRTDTQYF
TRBV5-1	TRBJ2-1	.	.	TGCGCCAGCAAGAGGTTGATAGGAGGAGGGGACAATGAGCAGTTCTTC	CASKRLIGGGDNEQFF
TRBV20-1	TRBJ1-5	.	.	TGCAGTGCTTCTAGTCAGGGAGGGGCTCTGTTACAGCCCCAGCATTTT	CSASSQGGALLQPQHF
TRBV7-7	TRBJ2-7	.	TRBD1	TGTGCCAGCAGCTTAGGGACAGGGCTCGACGAGCAGTACTTC	CASSLGTGLDEQYF
TRBV10-2	TRBJ1-1	.	.	TGCGCCAGCAGTGAGAGGGTGGGCACTGAAGCTTTCTTT	CASSERVGTEAFF
TRBV5-6	TRBJ1-2	.	.	TGTGCCAGCAGCTTCAGGGCCAACTATGGCTACACCTTC	CASSFRANYGYTF
TRBV12-3/TRBV12-4	TRBJ1-2	medium-sized	TRBD1	TGTGCCAGCAGTCCCGGACAGGGGGCGGGCGGCTACACCTTC	CASSPGQGAGGYTF
TRBV7-2	TRBJ2-5	once	TRBD1	TGTGCCAGCAGCTCCGGACAGGGAAAAGAGACCCAGTACTTC	CASSSGQGKETQYF
TRBV29-1	TRBJ2-5	.	TRBD2	TGCAGCGTTGTGGGGACTAGCGGACAAGAGACCCAGTACTTC	CSVVGTSGQETQYF
TRBV20-1	TRBJ2-7	.	TRBD1	TGCAGTGCGGGGTTTTCGCAGGGGGCGACTTACGAGCAGTACTTC	CSAGFSQGATYEQYF
TRBV19	TRBJ2-7	.	.	TGTGCCAGTAGCCTACGGGACGGACCCTACGAGCAGTACTTC	CASSLRDGPYEQYF
TRBV4-1	TRBJ1-2	.	.	TGCGCCAGCAGCCAAGGAGATGGCTACACCTTC	CASSQGDGYTF
TRBV5-1	TRBJ2-5	.	TRBD1	TGCGCCAGCAGCTTGTCGAACAGGGGGCCGAAAGAGACCCAGTACTTC	CASSLSNRGPKETQYF
TRBV6-1	TRBJ2-6	few	TRBD1	TGTGCCAGCAGGACAGGGGGCAGTGGGGCCAACGTCCTGACTTTC	CASRTGGSGANVLTF
TRBV11-3	TRBJ1-2	.	TRBD1	TGTGCCAGCAGCGGGACAGGGGGCAGTGGCTACACCTTC	CASSGTGGSGYTF
TRBV20-1	TRBJ2-5	.	.	TGCAGTGCCCCTTTGAGCGGTCGGGAGACCCAGTACTTC	CSAPLSGRETQYF
TRBV20-1	TRBJ1-2	medium-sized	.	TGCAGTGCTAGATCCAGGGAGGCTGGCTACACCTTC	CSARSREAGYTF
TRBV7-2	TRBJ1-2	few	TRBD1	TGTGCCAGCAGCCGAGACAGGGGGTATGGCTACACCTTC	CASSRDRGYGYTF
TRBV19	TRBJ1-2	.	TRBD1	TGTGCCAGTAGTAAGGGGGCACGGTATGGCTACACCTTC	CASSKGARYGYTF
TRBV9	TRBJ1-1	.	.	TGTGCCAGCAGCCCGGACTTAATGAACACTGAAGCTTTCTTT	CASSPDLMNTEAFF
TRBV19	TRBJ1-2	.	TRBD1	TGTGCCACCCTGGACAGGAGACGAAACTATGGCTACACCTTC	CATLDRRRNYGYTF
TRBV18	TRBJ1-4	.	.	TGTGCCAGCTCACCAAATGCGGTTCAAAACGGGGTGTTTTTT	CASSPNAVQNGVFF
TRBV15	TRBJ2-4	.	.	TGTGCCACCAGCAGAGTGGGGGAGGCCAAAAACATTCAGTACTTC	CATSRVGEAKNIQYF
TRBV27	TRBJ1-6	.	.	TGTGCCAGCAGTCGGACAGAGAATTCACCCCTCCACTTT	CASSRTENSPLHF
TRBV6-1	TRBJ2-3	few	.	TGTGCCAGCAGTCCGGGACTCTACACAGATACGCAGTATTTT	CASSPGLYTDTQYF
TRBV19	TRBJ1-1	.	.	TGTGCCACCATGGGAGAGGGACGCGGGAACACTGAAGCTTTCTTT	CATMGEGRGNTEAFF
TRBV5-4	TRBJ1-3	few	TRBD1	TGTGCCAGCAGGCCATCCGGGACAGGGGCAAGAGGAAACACCATATATTTT	CASRPSGTGARGNTIYF
TRBV24-1	TRBJ2-3	.	.	TGTGCCACCAGTGCGCCAGTGCTAGGGAGCACAGATACGCAGTATTTT	CATSAPVLGSTDTQYF
TRBV23-1	TRBJ2-6	.	.	TGCGCCAGCAGTCAATTAAGGACGTCCCCTCGGGGAGCCAACGTCCTGACTTTC	CASSQLRTSPRGANVLTF
TRBV27	TRBJ1-3	.	.	TGTGCCAGCAGTTTATCGACCGGGGTCGGAAACACCATATATTTT	CASSLSTGVGNTIYF
TRBV20-1	TRBJ2-7	few	.	TGCAGTGCTAGCGGGTCGGTAGGGCCCTACGAGCAGTACTTC	CSASGSVGPYEQYF
TRBV19	TRBJ1-6	few	.	TGTGCCAGTAGTGCACGAGATTCACCCCTCCACTTT	CASSARDSPLHF
TRBV7-9	TRBJ1-3	.	TRBD1	TGTGCCAGCAGCCCCGAGACAGGGCTGCCTGGAAACACCATATATTTT	CASSPETGLPGNTIYF